This is a list of T cell receptor beta chains from one sample in a study of response to subunit inactivated influenza vaccine. MiXCR was run by TCRdb on the RT-PCR reads, yielding one entry per CDR3 protein. Found here are 450,000 to 600,000 distinct CDR3 sequences, 7.6% of them singletons; the top ten hold under 15%. This specimen was PBMCs from blood, taken less than 30 months after vaccination. Receptor source: a man in his fifties or sixties who received an inactivated influenza vaccine. Each CDR3 is given with its conserved first and last residue. Fields, in order: CDR3 protein, CDR3 DNA, CDR3 length, clone size, J gene, V gene, D gene. D genes are given only for firm matches. For some rows the clone size is stated as once, few or many, or as a class when expanded; others skip it.

CDR3aa: CASSPTTLASGKETQYF
CDR3nt: TGTGCCAGCAGCCCGACTACCTTGGCATCTGGAAAAGAGACCCAGTACTTC
len: 17
abundance: many
j_gene: TRBJ2-5
v_gene: TRBV3-1
d_gene: .

CDR3aa: CASTPFGAGEKPLHF
CDR3nt: TGTGCCAGCACCCCCTTCGGGGCAGGGGAAAAACCCCTCCACTTT
len: 15
abundance: few
j_gene: TRBJ1-6
v_gene: TRBV7-9
d_gene: .

CDR3aa: CATTPSKINEQFF
CDR3nt: TGTGCCACCACCCCCTCCAAAATTAATGAGCAGTTCTTC
len: 13
abundance: few
j_gene: TRBJ2-1
v_gene: TRBV6-1
d_gene: .

CDR3aa: CASSLNAGSTYEQYF
CDR3nt: TGCGCCAGCAGCTTGAACGCGGGAAGCACCTACGAGCAGTACTTC
len: 15
abundance: .
j_gene: TRBJ2-7
v_gene: TRBV5-1
d_gene: .

CDR3aa: CASSRRTTGEKLFF
CDR3nt: TGTGCCAGCAGTCGCCGGACGACAGGGGAAAAACTGTTTTTT
len: 14
abundance: .
j_gene: TRBJ1-4
v_gene: TRBV6-2/TRBV6-3
d_gene: TRBD1

CDR3aa: CASSFLQTNYGYTF
CDR3nt: TGTGCCAGCAGTTTCCTGCAGACTAACTATGGCTACACCTTC
len: 14
abundance: few
j_gene: TRBJ1-2
v_gene: TRBV28
d_gene: .

CDR3aa: CSAGEVDSFTDTQYF
CDR3nt: TGCAGCGCCGGTGAAGTGGACAGTTTCACAGATACGCAGTATTTT
len: 15
abundance: many
j_gene: TRBJ2-3
v_gene: TRBV29-1
d_gene: .

CDR3aa: CSASGDNSNQPQHF
CDR3nt: TGCAGTGCTAGTGGGGACAACAGCAATCAGCCCCAGCATTTT
len: 14
abundance: .
j_gene: TRBJ1-5
v_gene: TRBV20-1
d_gene: .

CDR3aa: CASSTPEQIYEQYF
CDR3nt: TGTGCCAGCAGTACGCCGGAGCAGATCTACGAGCAGTACTTC
len: 14
abundance: many
j_gene: TRBJ2-7
v_gene: TRBV12-3/TRBV12-4
d_gene: .

CDR3aa: CSAKRLAGGGETQYF
CDR3nt: TGCAGTGCTAAACGACTAGCGGGGGGAGGAGAGACCCAGTACTTC
len: 15
abundance: few
j_gene: TRBJ2-5
v_gene: TRBV20-1
d_gene: TRBD2

CDR3aa: CASSHHRVGTEAFF
CDR3nt: TGTGCCAGCAGCCACCACAGGGTGGGCACTGAAGCTTTCTTT
len: 14
abundance: many
j_gene: TRBJ1-1
v_gene: TRBV3-1
d_gene: .

CDR3aa: CSARDLDTGNTEAFF
CDR3nt: TGCAGTGCTAGAGATTTGGATACGGGGAACACTGAAGCTTTCTTT
len: 15
abundance: few
j_gene: TRBJ1-1
v_gene: TRBV20-1
d_gene: .

CDR3aa: CSAIRQDLYNEQFF
CDR3nt: TGCAGTGCTATCCGGCAAGATCTCTACAATGAGCAGTTCTTC
len: 14
abundance: many
j_gene: TRBJ2-1
v_gene: TRBV20-1
d_gene: .

CDR3aa: CSVDSVNTEAFF
CDR3nt: TGCAGCGTTGACTCGGTGAACACTGAAGCTTTCTTT
len: 12
abundance: few
j_gene: TRBJ1-1
v_gene: TRBV29-1
d_gene: .

CDR3aa: CASSKETAWPQETQYF
CDR3nt: TGTGCCAGCAGCAAAGAGACAGCTTGGCCCCAAGAGACCCAGTACTTC
len: 16
abundance: few
j_gene: TRBJ2-5
v_gene: TRBV21-1
d_gene: .

CDR3aa: CASSPEGRGNQPQHF
CDR3nt: TGTGCCAGCAGCCCCGAGGGGAGGGGCAATCAGCCCCAGCATTTT
len: 15
abundance: .
j_gene: TRBJ1-5
v_gene: TRBV7-2
d_gene: .

CDR3aa: CASSRTGKPNTEAFF
CDR3nt: TGCGCCAGCAGCCGGACAGGAAAGCCGAACACTGAAGCTTTCTTT
len: 15
abundance: .
j_gene: TRBJ1-1
v_gene: TRBV5-1
d_gene: TRBD1

CDR3aa: CASSSRTSGNNEQFF
CDR3nt: TGTGCCAGCAGCTCTAGGACTAGCGGGAACAATGAGCAGTTCTTC
len: 15
abundance: many
j_gene: TRBJ2-1
v_gene: TRBV11-2
d_gene: TRBD2

CDR3aa: CSARSGLSPYEQYF
CDR3nt: TGCAGTGCCAGAAGCGGACTCTCCCCCTACGAGCAGTACTTC
len: 14
abundance: .
j_gene: TRBJ2-7
v_gene: TRBV20-1
d_gene: .

CDR3aa: CASSLASAGTYEQYF
CDR3nt: TGTGCCAGCAGCCTGGCGAGCGCGGGAACCTACGAGCAGTACTTC
len: 15
abundance: .
j_gene: TRBJ2-7
v_gene: TRBV7-2
d_gene: .

CDR3aa: CSAGNNYGYTF
CDR3nt: TGCAGCGCTGGTAATAACTATGGCTACACCTTC
len: 11
abundance: .
j_gene: TRBJ1-2
v_gene: TRBV29-1
d_gene: .

CDR3aa: CASSLVLAGVSGTQYF
CDR3nt: TGTGCCAGCAGCTTGGTACTAGCGGGGGTCTCGGGGACCCAGTACTTC
len: 16
abundance: .
j_gene: TRBJ2-5
v_gene: TRBV7-2
d_gene: TRBD2

CDR3aa: CASSLWQGHSYGYTF
CDR3nt: TGCGCCAGCAGCTTGTGGCAGGGCCACAGTTATGGCTACACCTTC
len: 15
abundance: few
j_gene: TRBJ1-2
v_gene: TRBV5-1
d_gene: .

CDR3aa: CASSLGALAGAGYNEQFF
CDR3nt: TGCGCCAGCAGCTTGGGGGCCCTAGCGGGAGCTGGGTACAATGAGCAGTTCTTC
len: 18
abundance: many
j_gene: TRBJ2-1
v_gene: TRBV5-1
d_gene: TRBD2

CDR3aa: CASSLYRTGSPLHF
CDR3nt: TGTGCCAGCAGTCTGTATAGGACAGGTTCACCCCTCCACTTT
len: 14
abundance: many
j_gene: TRBJ1-6
v_gene: TRBV12-3/TRBV12-4
d_gene: TRBD1

CDR3aa: CASSLDGRGLVYEQYF
CDR3nt: TGTGCCAGCAGCTTAGATGGTCGGGGATTAGTCTACGAGCAGTACTTC
len: 16
abundance: .
j_gene: TRBJ2-7
v_gene: TRBV11-2
d_gene: .

CDR3aa: CASSLSGGPQETQYF
CDR3nt: TGTGCCAGCAGTTTGAGCGGGGGGCCACAAGAGACCCAGTACTTC
len: 15
abundance: few
j_gene: TRBJ2-5
v_gene: TRBV27
d_gene: TRBD2

CDR3aa: CASSLDSLSYNEQFF
CDR3nt: TGTGCCAGCAGCTTAGACAGTCTCTCCTACAATGAGCAGTTCTTC
len: 15
abundance: many
j_gene: TRBJ2-1
v_gene: TRBV7-6
d_gene: .

CDR3aa: CSAREKGLGETQYF
CDR3nt: TGCAGTGCTAGAGAAAAAGGGCTAGGGGAGACCCAGTACTTC
len: 14
abundance: few
j_gene: TRBJ2-5
v_gene: TRBV20-1
d_gene: .

CDR3aa: CASSPPLGRAQETQYF
CDR3nt: TGTGCCAGCAGCCCCCCGTTGGGGAGAGCTCAAGAGACCCAGTACTTC
len: 16
abundance: few
j_gene: TRBJ2-5
v_gene: TRBV7-2
d_gene: .

CDR3aa: CASSLVTGSRYNEQFF
CDR3nt: TGCGCCAGCAGCTTGGTAACAGGCAGTAGATACAATGAGCAGTTCTTC
len: 16
abundance: .
j_gene: TRBJ2-1
v_gene: TRBV5-1
d_gene: .

CDR3aa: CASSLYPGSSSYNEQFF
CDR3nt: TGCGCCAGCAGCTTGTACCCAGGGTCAAGCTCCTACAATGAGCAGTTCTTC
len: 17
abundance: many
j_gene: TRBJ2-1
v_gene: TRBV5-1
d_gene: .

CDR3aa: CASSSLQGRGGYTF
CDR3nt: TGTGCCAGCAGCTCCTTGCAGGGGAGGGGTGGCTACACCTTC
len: 14
abundance: few
j_gene: TRBJ1-2
v_gene: TRBV7-2
d_gene: .

CDR3aa: CAISAGGGGELFF
CDR3nt: TGTGCCATCAGTGCAGGGGGTGGAGGGGAGCTGTTTTTT
len: 13
abundance: many
j_gene: TRBJ2-2
v_gene: TRBV10-3
d_gene: TRBD1

CDR3aa: CASRGTSGRETQYF
CDR3nt: TGTGCCAGCAGGGGGACTAGCGGTCGTGAGACCCAGTACTTC
len: 14
abundance: many
j_gene: TRBJ2-5
v_gene: TRBV12-3/TRBV12-4
d_gene: TRBD2

CDR3aa: CASSGGTERYEQYF
CDR3nt: TGTGCCAGCAGCGGGGGGACAGAACGCTACGAGCAGTACTTC
len: 14
abundance: .
j_gene: TRBJ2-7
v_gene: TRBV12-3/TRBV12-4
d_gene: .

CDR3aa: CASSLRVGRPEKLFF
CDR3nt: TGTGCCAGCAGTTTACGGGTGGGGAGACCGGAAAAACTGTTTTTT
len: 15
abundance: few
j_gene: TRBJ1-4
v_gene: TRBV12-3/TRBV12-4
d_gene: .

CDR3aa: CASSPQRGRGANVLTF
CDR3nt: TGTGCCAGCAGCCCCCAGAGAGGACGTGGGGCCAACGTCCTGACTTTC
len: 16
abundance: few
j_gene: TRBJ2-6
v_gene: TRBV7-9
d_gene: .

CDR3aa: CASSLGVGGPSSYEQYF
CDR3nt: TGCGCCAGCAGCTTGGGGGTTGGGGGGCCGAGCTCCTACGAGCAGTACTTC
len: 17
abundance: .
j_gene: TRBJ2-7
v_gene: TRBV5-1
d_gene: .

CDR3aa: CASSQARWRVNTEAFF
CDR3nt: TGTGCCAGCAGCCAAGCAAGGTGGAGGGTGAACACTGAAGCTTTCTTT
len: 16
abundance: .
j_gene: TRBJ1-1
v_gene: TRBV14
d_gene: .

CDR3aa: CSARGDNPGDGYTF
CDR3nt: TGCAGTGCTAGAGGGGACAACCCGGGCGATGGCTACACCTTC
len: 14
abundance: .
j_gene: TRBJ1-2
v_gene: TRBV20-1
d_gene: .

CDR3aa: CASSPSIWDTIYF
CDR3nt: TGTGCCAGCAGCCCGTCGATTTGGGACACCATATATTTT
len: 13
abundance: many
j_gene: TRBJ1-3
v_gene: TRBV9
d_gene: .

CDR3aa: CSARDFSYNEQFF
CDR3nt: TGCAGTGCTAGGGACTTTTCCTACAATGAGCAGTTCTTC
len: 13
abundance: few
j_gene: TRBJ2-1
v_gene: TRBV20-1
d_gene: .

CDR3aa: CASSGGTGRSYEQYF
CDR3nt: TGCGCCAGCAGCGGTGGGACAGGACGCTCCTACGAGCAGTACTTC
len: 15
abundance: .
j_gene: TRBJ2-7
v_gene: TRBV5-1
d_gene: TRBD1

CDR3aa: CASSSDAGQTYEQYF
CDR3nt: TGCGCCAGCAGCTCGGACGCGGGACAGACCTACGAGCAGTACTTC
len: 15
abundance: many
j_gene: TRBJ2-7
v_gene: TRBV5-1
d_gene: .

CDR3aa: CSATLGIETQYF
CDR3nt: TGCAGCGCGACTCTCGGGATAGAGACCCAGTACTTC
len: 12
abundance: many
j_gene: TRBJ2-5
v_gene: TRBV29-1
d_gene: .

CDR3aa: CASSETGILETQYF
CDR3nt: TGTGCCAGCAGTGAGACAGGGATCCTCGAGACCCAGTACTTC
len: 14
abundance: few
j_gene: TRBJ2-5
v_gene: TRBV6-1
d_gene: TRBD1

CDR3aa: CASSYSHSPTGELFF
CDR3nt: TGTGCCAGCAGTTACTCCCATTCCCCCACCGGGGAGCTGTTTTTT
len: 15
abundance: many
j_gene: TRBJ2-2
v_gene: TRBV6-2/TRBV6-3
d_gene: .

CDR3aa: CATSRGRAGKYNEQFF
CDR3nt: TGTGCCACCAGCAGAGGGAGGGCCGGAAAGTACAATGAGCAGTTCTTC
len: 16
abundance: .
j_gene: TRBJ2-1
v_gene: TRBV15
d_gene: .

CDR3aa: CASSLAQAQFF
CDR3nt: TGTGCCAGCAGCTTAGCACAAGCTCAGTTCTTC
len: 11
abundance: few
j_gene: TRBJ2-1
v_gene: TRBV7-9
d_gene: .

CDR3aa: CASSGQGTGYTF
CDR3nt: TGCGCCAGCAGCGGGCAGGGGACCGGCTACACCTTC
len: 12
abundance: many
j_gene: TRBJ1-2
v_gene: TRBV5-1
d_gene: .